These T cell receptor beta chains were read from a single sample in a study of cytomegalovirus exposure and HLA in healthy donors. Sequenced by immunoSEQ multiplex PCR; TCRdb stores in-frame clones only, minus some. The sample includes approximately 180,000 clones, about 69% seen only once; the top ten take about 2.9%. The sample taken for sequencing was PBMCs. The receptors shown here come from a male donor in good health and CMV-seronegative. Each CDR3 is given with its conserved first and last residue. Each record gives: clone size, V gene, CDR3 protein. Clone size is stated in some rows and not others, as once, few, many or a class when expanded.

clone size: .
V gene: TRBV27
CDR3 protein: CASSLSADSYEQYF

clone size: few
V gene: TRBV15
CDR3 protein: CATSSTSGRWADTQYF

clone size: .
V gene: TRBV2
CDR3 protein: CASGTSGTEAFF

clone size: .
V gene: TRBV6-1
CDR3 protein: CASSDGGIGTDTQYF

clone size: .
V gene: TRBV2
CDR3 protein: CASSEIHRARGTDTQYF

clone size: .
V gene: TRBV28
CDR3 protein: CASSLSRYRNEAFF

clone size: .
V gene: TRBV29-1
CDR3 protein: CSVSGTGINEQYF

clone size: .
V gene: TRBV5-1
CDR3 protein: CASSLQKNSYNEQFF

clone size: .
V gene: TRBV28
CDR3 protein: CASSPLTPHTQYF

clone size: .
V gene: TRBV4-2
CDR3 protein: CASSRGPGQGFGTEAFF

clone size: .
V gene: TRBV6-5
CDR3 protein: CASSLGGSGANVLTF

clone size: .
V gene: TRBV30
CDR3 protein: CAWTSFSDEQFF

clone size: .
V gene: TRBV5-1
CDR3 protein: CASSLDSGTKNIQYF

clone size: .
V gene: TRBV19
CDR3 protein: CASREQGASMNTEAFF

clone size: .
V gene: TRBV28
CDR3 protein: CASSLYGGDYGYTF

clone size: .
V gene: TRBV15
CDR3 protein: CATSRDGGSAYNEQFF

clone size: .
V gene: TRBV2
CDR3 protein: CATKTAGDLSYEQYF

clone size: .
V gene: TRBV7-8
CDR3 protein: CASSLVGGLSNQPQHF

clone size: few
V gene: TRBV19
CDR3 protein: CASSIDDSSTGELFF

clone size: few
V gene: TRBV9
CDR3 protein: CASSASGTSGTIGTSTDTQYF

clone size: .
V gene: TRBV5-4
CDR3 protein: CASSLDSFSGNTIYF

clone size: .
V gene: TRBV28
CDR3 protein: CASSLDMDRYNEQFF